The entry below gives a single TCR beta chain sequence along with its context. The data were taken from a study of T cell changes during pregnancy in multiple sclerosis. Measured with immunoSEQ multiplex PCR; TCRdb has only the in-frame clones, and not every one. There are around 100,000 clones in the sample; about 93% occur only once, and 1.5% to 1.7% lies in the top ten. The length of the CDR3 is 14 residues. Germline CDR1 is LNHDA and CDR2 is SQIVND (reference sequence). V dropped 5 bases and J dropped 2 bases, with 10 bases sitting between them. The chain joins TRBV19 to TRBJ2-4; no clear D gene. Sequenced here: peripheral blood, sampled in the third trimester of pregnancy. The clonotype originates from a female donor with multiple sclerosis, enrolled in a pregnancy study. DNA of the CDR3: TGTGCCAGTAGTTTGAGGAGAACCAAAAACATTCAGTACTTC. Protein product: CASSLRRTKNIQYF. Filled out from reference TRBV19 and TRBJ2-4, the complete variable domain reads DGGITQSPKYLFRKEGQNVTLSCEQNLNHDAMYWYRQDPGQGLRLIYYSQIVNDFQKGDIAEGYSVSREKKESFPLTVTSAQKNPTAFYLCASSLRRTKNIQYFGAGTRLSVL.